The 24 T cell receptor beta chains in this list originate from one sample, sequenced in a study of lymphopenia after photon versus proton radiotherapy (dated 2019 in TCRdb). The library was obtained by the immunoSEQ multiplex PCR assay. Sourced from immuneACCESS, this table was stored by TCRdb with only in-frame sequences that have V and J called. A share of the clones is absent; for the studies checked, an unresolved V gene accounts for under half, and the remainder has no known explanation. Here the sample has some 70,000 clones; approximately 87% occur a single time. The ten largest clones represent 10% to 14% of the sample. Sequenced here: peripheral blood, sampled from a patient treated with proton-based radiotherapy. These receptors were taken from an elderly man with esophageal cancer.

The chain is built from TRBV4-3 and TRBJ1-2; possibly TRBD1 for D (6 bases). V was cut by 3 bases and J by 8 bases, with 22 bases left in between. The CDR3 length is 16 residues. CDR1 and CDR2 from the germline V gene are LGHNA and YSLEER. This chain's CDR3 is CASSHPHSPGGGGYTF. CDR3 DNA: TGCGCCAGCAGCCACCCTCACTCCCCCGGGGGCGGGGGCTACACCTTC.

This clone was recorded once. The gene calls are TRBV11-2 and TRBJ2-1, with D perhaps TRBD2 (5 bases). V was clipped by 1 base and J by 2 bases, with 15 bases between them. Germline V gene data show CDR1 as SGHAT and CDR2 as FQNNGV. This CDR3 is built from 17 residues. CDR3 in amino acids: CASSLAPTSRPYNEQFF. The CDR3, as DNA: TGTGCCAGCAGCTTAGCTCCCACTAGTAGGCCCTACAATGAGCAGTTCTTC.

The chain employs TRBV7-2 and TRBJ2-3; 15 bases agree with TRBD2. The CDR3 consists of 18 residues. The V segment lost 5 bases and the J segment 4 bases; nucleotides outside the gene matches: 10. Germline V gene data show CDR1 as SGHTA and CDR2 as FQGNSA. The DNA of the CDR3 is TGTGCCAGCAGCACCATAGGACTAGCGGGAGGGTTAGCAGATACGCAGTATTTT. Its protein is CASSTIGLAGGLADTQYF.

This chain uses TRBV7-2 with TRBJ1-6, with 7 bases fitting TRBD1. V was clipped by 2 bases and J by 10 bases; unmatched bases: 8. Germline CDR1 reads SGHTA; CDR2 reads FQGNSA. This CDR3 contains 15 residues. The CDR3 DNA follows: TGTGCCAGCAGCTTATTGGGGCAGGGGGGATCACCCCTCCACTTT. This translates into CASSLLGQGGSPLHF.

This chain links TRBV14 with TRBJ1-2; 12 nucleotides line up with TRBD1. CDR3 length equals 17 residues. Per germline, CDR1 SGHDN and CDR2 FVKESK. Losses at the gene ends were 2 bases for V and 8 bases for J; bases not matched to a gene: 12. In nucleotides, the CDR3 is TGTGCCAGCAGCCAAATGAAGCCGGGACAGGGGGCGCGAGGCTACACCTTC. Translating it yields CASSQMKPGQGARGYTF. Full variable domain (outside the CDR3, taken from reference TRBV14 and TRBJ1-2): EAGVTQFPSHSVIEKGQTVTLRCDPISGHDNLYWYRRVMGKEIKFLLHFVKESKQDESGMPNNRFLAERTGGTYSTLKVQPAELEDSGVYFCASSQMKPGQGARGYTFGSGTRLTVV.

The chain links TRBV7-3 to TRBJ2-1; 7 nucleotides line up with TRBD1. Germline values: CDR1 SGHTA, CDR2 FQGTGA. V shed 0 bases, J shed 4 bases, and the junction held 9 bases outside the gene matches. CDR3 size: 17 residues. The DNA for the CDR3 is TGTGCCAGCAGCTTAACGTCCGACAGGGTAAGATACAATGAGCAGTTCTTC. Protein sequence: CASSLTSDRVRYNEQFF.

The chain has TRBV4-3 and TRBJ2-1; TRBD1 agrees at 10 bases. In germline, CDR1 is LGHNA, CDR2 YSLEER. The CDR3 contains 17 residues. V gave up 0 bases and J gave up 4 bases; unmatched junction bases: 6. The CDR3 DNA follows: TGCGCCAGCAGCCAAGAGGGGACAGGGGCTGGGTACAATGAGCAGTTCTTC. Translating it yields CASSQEGTGAGYNEQFF.

The chain is built from TRBV5-4 and TRBJ1-1, with D possibly being TRBD1 (6 bases). Trimming pared 0 bases from V and 3 bases from J, leaving 9 bases between. This CDR3 spans 14 amino acids. Germline V gene sequence: CDR1 SGHNT, CDR2 YYREEE (reference sequence). CDR3 protein: CASSLDRDHTEAFF. DNA of the CDR3: TGTGCCAGCAGCTTGGACAGGGACCACACTGAAGCTTTCTTT.

The genes are TRBV7-2 and TRBJ2-7; tentative D call: TRBD1 (6 bases). The CDR3 has 14 amino acids. The V end lost 5 bases, the J end lost 2 bases, and 13 bases lay between the germline ends. Per germline, CDR1 SGHTA and CDR2 FQGNSA. The CDR3 spells CASSLQGPTYEQYF. The CDR3 coding sequence is TGTGCCAGCAGCCTACAGGGACCCACCTACGAGCAGTACTTC. The full variable domain, its missing parts supplied by reference TRBV7-2 and TRBJ2-7, is GAGVSQSPSNKVTEKGKDVELRCDPISGHTALYWYRQSLGQGLEFLIYFQGNSAPDKSGLPSDRFSAERTGGSVSTLTIQRTQQEDSAVYLCASSLQGPTYEQYFGPGTRLTVT.

The V gene is TRBV5-1, the J gene TRBJ2-3; 9 nucleotides agree with TRBD2. The CDR3 has 17 residues. Germline V lookup: CDR1 SGHRS, CDR2 YFSETQ. J gave up 4 bases and V 1 base, and 10 bases lay outside the gene matches. The CDR3 DNA reads as TGCGCCAGCAGCTTGTATCTCCGCGGGGGGGCGGCAGATACGCAGTATTTT. It translates to CASSLYLRGGAADTQYF. Using reference TRBV5-1 and TRBJ2-3 for the parts outside the CDR3, the full variable domain is KAGVTQTPRYLIKTRGQQVTLSCSPISGHRSVSWYQQTPGQGLQFLFEYFSETQRNKGNFPGRFSGRQFSNSRSEMNVSTLELGDSALYLCASSLYLRGGAADTQYFGPGTRLTVL.

V and J are TRBV27 and TRBJ2-5, with D perhaps matching TRBD1 (6 bases). Trimming took off 4 bases at V and 4 bases at J, with 13 bases between the two ends. This CDR3 has 14 residues. The germline V gene encodes CDR1 MNHEY and CDR2 SMNVEV (reference sequence). In DNA form, the CDR3 reads TGTGCCAGCAGTTCCGACAGGTTCCGAGAGACCCAGTACTTC. This translates into CASSSDRFRETQYF.

V usage is TRBV5-1 and J usage is TRBJ2-1, with D possibly matching TRBD2 (6 bases). The CDR3 is made up of 15 amino acids. V lost 4 bases, J lost 0 bases, and 11 bases lay in between. Germline lookup yields CDR1 SGHRS and CDR2 YFSETQ. The CDR3 bases are TGCGCCAGCAGCCTAGCGCCGACCTCCTACAATGAGCAGTTCTTC. It encodes CASSLAPTSYNEQFF.

This clone was seen a single time. The rearrangement uses TRBV7-3 and TRBJ2-1, with D unresolved. This CDR3 spans 16 amino acids. Trimming cost V 4 bases and J 0 bases, with 13 bases left between them. Per germline, CDR1 SGHTA and CDR2 FQGTGA. The CDR3 loop is CASSSLGRSSYNEQFF. The CDR3 nucleotides read TGTGCCAGCAGCTCTTTAGGACGGAGCTCCTACAATGAGCAGTTCTTC. Using reference TRBV7-3 and TRBJ2-1 for the parts outside the CDR3, the full variable domain is GAGVSQTPSNKVTEKGKYVELRCDPISGHTALYWYRQSLGQGPEFLIYFQGTGAADDSGLPNDRFFAVRPEGSVSTLKIQRTERGDSAVYLCASSSLGRSSYNEQFFGPGTRLTVL.

This clone was recorded a few times. The rearrangement uses TRBV5-4 and TRBJ1-2, with TRBD1 as a possible D gene (6 bases). The germline V and J ends were trimmed by 0 bases and 1 base, with 13 bases remaining between them. Germline CDR1 and CDR2: SGHNT and YYREEE (reference sequence). CDR3 length equals 16 residues. The CDR3 is CASSLAGGAGNYGYTF. The DNA for the CDR3 is TGTGCCAGCAGCTTGGCCGGGGGGGCGGGTAACTATGGCTACACCTTC.

The J gene is TRBJ1-2, the V gene TRBV29-1; D is unresolved. This CDR3 has 13 residues. Germline-derived CDR1 and CDR2 are SQVTM and ANQGSEA. V was trimmed by 3 bases and J by 5 bases, leaving 13 bases between them. This CDR3 is CSVDLELGYGYTF. The CDR3 bases are TGCAGCGTTGACCTAGAGTTAGGTTATGGCTACACCTTC.

The gene calls are TRBV11-2 and TRBJ1-5; D unresolved. The CDR3 contains 17 residues. Germline-derived CDR1 and CDR2 are SGHAT and FQNNGV. The V end was cut by 0 bases, the J end by 3 bases, with 15 bases between. The CDR3 region is CASSLDGRSLNNQPQHF. CDR3 nucleotides: TGTGCCAGCAGCTTAGATGGGCGAAGCCTTAACAATCAGCCCCAGCATTTT.

J is TRBJ1-1 and V is TRBV9; no reliable D call. Trimming took 7 bases from V and 0 from J, leaving 10 bases between them. The germline CDR1 and CDR2 sequences are SGDLS and YYNGEE. CDR3 length: 13 amino acids. CDR3 sequence reads: CASGETLNTEAFF. The DNA for the CDR3 is TGTGCCAGCGGCGAAACCCTGAACACTGAAGCTTTCTTT.

The count of this clone is one. Here the CDR3 reads CASSYSAGGTGPTF. For the CDR3, the DNA is TGTGCCAGCAGTTACTCGGCCGGTGGGACAGGGCCCACCTTC. This chain links TRBV6-5 with TRBJ1-2; TRBD1 aligns across 9 bases. The germline V gene has CDR1 MNHEY and CDR2 SVGAGI. V shed 0 bases and J 13 bases; nucleotides not matched to a gene: 9. The length of the CDR3 is 14 residues.

The CDR3, as DNA: TGTGCCAGCTACAACCCGGGGGGTAGTAGGTTTGGCTACACCTTC. This encodes CASYNPGGSRFGYTF. V gene TRBV27 combines with J gene TRBJ1-2; D possibly corresponds to TRBD1 (5 bases). V shed 8 bases and J shed 7 bases, with 23 bases lying between them. Per the germline V gene, CDR1 is MNHEY and CDR2 is SMNVEV (reference sequence). The CDR3 has 15 amino acids.

This clone was seen a handful of times. In DNA, the CDR3 is TGCGCCAGCAGCCGGCGGGAGTCCAATGAGCAGTTCTTC. Translation: CASSRRESNEQFF. The chain is built from TRBV4-3 and TRBJ2-1; 7 nucleotides align to TRBD2. Trimming cost V 4 bases and J 6 bases; bases outside gene matches: 3. CDR1 LGHNA and CDR2 YSLEER come from the germline V gene. The CDR3 runs 13 residues.

This rearrangement joins TRBV29-1 to TRBJ2-3; 8 bases map to TRBD2. V lost 7 bases, J lost 9 bases, and 15 bases stayed unmatched. Germline CDR1 is SQVTM and CDR2 is ANQGSEA. This CDR3 region has 14 residues. The DNA of the CDR3 is TGCAGCGCCCGTAGCGGGACATCGGGGGGCACGCAGTATTTT. Protein: CSARSGTSGGTQYF.

The genes are TRBV5-1 and TRBJ2-3, with D unclear. V lost 0 bases to trimming and J lost 2 bases, with 7 bases between them. From germline, CDR1 is SGHRS and CDR2 YFSETQ. The CDR3 is made up of 14 amino acids. The CDR3 DNA sequence: TGCGCCAGCAGCTTGGGCCAGTCCACAGATACGCAGTATTTT. It encodes CASSLGQSTDTQYF.

The chain joins TRBV5-4 to TRBJ2-7, with D uncertain. CDR1 is SGHNT and CDR2 is YYREEE in the germline V gene (reference sequence). CDR3 size: 14 residues. V gave up 1 base and J gave up 6 bases, with 14 bases separating them. The CDR3 loop reads CASSLNRPPGEQYF. CDR3 sequence (DNA): TGTGCCAGCAGCTTGAACCGACCCCCGGGCGAGCAGTACTTC.

The chain uses TRBV9 and TRBJ1-2; 9 nucleotides line up with TRBD1. This CDR3 is 15 amino acids long. The germline V gene encodes CDR1 SGDLS and CDR2 YYNGEE. Trimming removed 5 bases from V and 5 bases from J; junction bases left unmatched: 10. CDR3 amino acids: CASSATGTGLYGYTF. The CDR3 region has the DNA TGTGCCAGCAGTGCTACCGGGACAGGGCTATATGGCTACACCTTC.